This T cell receptor beta chain was identified during a study of blood T cell repertoires in COVID-19. Participants had their cohort set by participant-reported clinical history. The CDR3 spans 15 residues. The germline gives CDR1 LNHNV, CDR2 YYDKDF (reference sequence). The J segment lost 4 bases and the V segment lost 5 bases, leaving 5 bases of the junction unmatched. Generated by immunoSEQ multiplex PCR, the TCRdb table keeps only in-frame clones and is missing some. The sample holds around 330,000 clones, roughly 90% seen once. The genes are TRBV15 and TRBJ1-5, with 10 positions matching TRBD1. This TCR was sampled from a man between 60 and 75 years old who had recovered from COVID-19. Input material: PBMCs or T cells enriched from blood (not recorded which). The DNA for the CDR3 is TGTGCCACCAGCGGTGACAGGGGGCGGAATCAGCCCCAGCATTTT. The encoded protein is CATSGDRGRNQPQHF.